Following are 20 T cell receptor beta chains from one sample sequenced in a study of cytomegalovirus exposure and HLA in healthy donors. The PCR employed 60 Vbeta primers together with 13 Jbeta primers. Here immunoSEQ multiplex PCR was the method, and the copy in TCRdb shows in-frame clones only, minus some. In the table there are fewer than 150,000 clones, 82% of which are singletons. The sample comprised PBMCs. Every receptor here comes from a male donor in good health and CMV-seronegative.

The table lists this clone with a few counts. This chain connects TRBV7-9 to TRBJ2-7; TRBD1 is a possible D gene (6 bases). Trimming pared 0 bases from V and 3 bases from J, leaving 18 bases between. Germline V gene sequence: CDR1 SEHNR, CDR2 FQNEAQ (reference sequence). This CDR3 spans 17 amino acids. In DNA form, the CDR3 reads TGTGCCAGCAGCTTAGCCAAACCGGGACAAGCCTTCTACGAGCAGTACTTC. Its protein product is CASSLAKPGQAFYEQYF.

This clone was detected once. The CDR3 DNA follows: TGCGCCAGCAGCCAACCGCATGCAGGATGGAACACCGGGGAGCTGTTTTTT. Encoded protein: CASSQPHAGWNTGELFF. This chain connects TRBV4-3 to TRBJ2-2; D call uncertain. CDR1 is LGHNA and CDR2 is YSLEER in the germline V gene. The germline V and J ends were trimmed by 2 bases and 1 base, with 14 bases remaining between them. The CDR3 consists of 17 residues.

This clone was observed a single time. The chain combines TRBV28 with TRBJ2-3; D call uncertain. The CDR3 loop spans 13 amino acids. Germline lookup yields CDR1 MDHEN and CDR2 SYDVKM. The V end was cut by 2 bases, the J end by 2 bases, with 5 bases between. CDR3 coding DNA: TGTGCCAGCAGTTTAACGGTCACAGATACGCAGTATTTT. Translated: CASSLTVTDTQYF.

J is TRBJ1-3 and V is TRBV4-2; possibly TRBD1 for D (5 bases). The CDR3 has 16 amino acids. V shed 0 bases and J shed 8 bases, with 17 bases lying between them. CDR1 and CDR2 from the germline V gene are LGHNA and YNFKEQ. The CDR3 spells CASSQDVGQKTDTIYF. The DNA for the CDR3 is TGTGCCAGCAGCCAAGATGTCGGACAAAAGACCGACACCATATATTTT.

This chain joins TRBV7-9 and TRBJ2-7, with 7 bases aligning to TRBD2. Losses at the gene ends were 3 bases for V and 7 bases for J; bases not matched to a gene: 3. From germline, CDR1 is SEHNR and CDR2 FQNEAQ (reference sequence). This CDR3 region has 12 residues. The CDR3 coding sequence is TGTGCCAGCAGCTTCGTGGGAGGGGAGCAGTACTTC. This gives the protein CASSFVGGEQYF.

The V call is TRBV19, the J call TRBJ2-7, with TRBD2 as a possible D gene (6 bases). Per germline, CDR1 LNHDA and CDR2 SQIVND (reference sequence). The CDR3 has 16 amino acids. V shed 1 base and J shed 5 bases, with 18 bases lying between them. Here the CDR3 DNA reads TGTGCCAGTAGTATAGGACTGGCGGGAAGTTTGGACGAGCAGTACTTC. Encoded protein: CASSIGLAGSLDEQYF.

The V and J genes are TRBV7-9 and TRBJ2-1, with TRBD2 identical over 15 bases. The CDR3 has 17 amino acids. CDR1 is SEHNR, CDR2 FQNEAQ, per germline (reference sequence). With V trimmed by 4 bases and J by 8 bases, 9 bases remained unmatched. CDR3 loop: CASSSGLAGGYFHEQFF. CDR3 in DNA: TGTGCCAGCAGCTCAGGACTAGCGGGAGGGTATTTTCATGAGCAGTTCTTC.

CDR3 protein: CASSPRKTKGAATNEKLFF. The DNA for the CDR3 is TGTGCCAGCTCACCAAGGAAAACCAAGGGGGCGGCAACTAATGAAAAACTGTTTTTT. The chain joins TRBV18 to TRBJ1-4; TRBD1 matches 7 bases. V lost 2 bases and J lost 0; bases outside the gene matches: 12. The V gene's germline CDR1 is KGHSH and CDR2 LQKENI. This CDR3 is built from 19 residues.

V is TRBV10-3 and J is TRBJ2-4; maybe TRBD2 (5 bases). This CDR3 has 14 amino acids. Germline V gives CDR1 ENHRY, CDR2 SYGVKD. Trimming removed 4 bases at V and 5 bases at J, with 12 bases between. CDR3 DNA: TGTGCCATCAGTGCCCCGGGGAGTGAAAACATTCAGTACTTC. This sequence encodes CAISAPGSENIQYF.

The chain carries TRBV18 and TRBJ2-7; D is perhaps TRBD1 (6 bases). The V end lost 2 bases, the J end lost 4 bases, and 12 bases lay between the germline ends. The CDR3 has 14 amino acids. Germline-derived CDR1 and CDR2 are KGHSH and LQKENI. DNA of the CDR3: TGTGCCAGCTCACCAAGGACAGAGGTGTACGAGCAGTACTTC. Translation: CASSPRTEVYEQYF.

This clone has just a few counts. For the CDR3, the DNA is TGTGCCAGCAGTCTCTCGGGGACTGAAGCTTTCTTT. Amino acid sequence: CASSLSGTEAFF. J is TRBJ1-1 and V is TRBV6-6; D unclear. V lost 5 bases and J lost 5, with 9 bases in between. Germline-derived CDR1 and CDR2 are MNHNY and SVGAGI (reference sequence). The CDR3 consists of 12 residues.

The chain employs TRBV27 and TRBJ1-1, with D maybe TRBD1 (5 bases). From germline, CDR1 is MNHEY and CDR2 SMNVEV (reference sequence). The V end was cut by 3 bases, the J end by 4 bases, with 12 bases between. The CDR3 has 14 amino acids. This CDR3 reads CASSLGGGGTEAFF. CDR3 in DNA: TGTGCCAGCAGTTTGGGGGGGGGAGGCACTGAAGCTTTCTTT.

This chain uses TRBV5-1 with TRBJ1-3, with 8 bases aligning to TRBD1. Germline assignment: CDR1 SGHRS and CDR2 YFSETQ. This CDR3 is built from 16 residues. Trimming took 5 bases from V and 0 from J; bases not matched to a gene: 7. The CDR3 nucleotides read TGCGCCAGCAGTCGGGACAGGTTCGACTCTGGAAACACCATATATTTT. Its translation is CASSRDRFDSGNTIYF. Combining the CDR3 with reference TRBV5-1 and TRBJ1-3 gives the whole variable domain KAGVTQTPRYLIKTRGQQVTLSCSPISGHRSVSWYQQTPGQGLQFLFEYFSETQRNKGNFPGRFSGRQFSNSRSEMNVSTLELGDSALYLCASSRDRFDSGNTIYFGEGSWLTVV.

The chain carries TRBV28 and TRBJ2-7; weak D call: TRBD2 (6 bases). Deletions cut 2 bases from V and 2 bases from J, with 13 bases between. This CDR3 contains 15 residues. The V gene's germline CDR1 is MDHEN and CDR2 SYDVKM. The CDR3 region has the DNA TGTGCCAGCAGTTTAATGGCGCGGGGCGCCTACGAGCAGTACTTC. It yields the protein CASSLMARGAYEQYF.

The chain links TRBV19 to TRBJ2-6; D not resolved. V was clipped by 5 bases and J by 2 bases, with 10 bases between them. The CDR3 has 15 residues. CDR1 LNHDA and CDR2 SQIVND come from the germline V gene (reference sequence). CDR3 DNA: TGTGCCAGTAGTCTTACATTCACTGGGGCCAACGTCCTGACTTTC. It yields the protein CASSLTFTGANVLTF.

The chain combines TRBV4-1 with TRBJ2-7; tentatively, D is TRBD1 (5 bases). Looked up from germline, CDR1 is MGHRA and CDR2 is YSYEKL. Trimming removed 0 bases at V and 6 bases at J, with 15 bases between. The CDR3 consists of 15 residues. CDR3 sequence: CASSQEFPGFPEQYF. The CDR3 DNA sequence: TGCGCCAGCAGCCAAGAGTTTCCAGGGTTCCCCGAGCAGTACTTC.

This chain uses TRBV19 with TRBJ2-1, with TRBD1 identical over 9 bases. The CDR3 runs to 14 residues. V shed 8 bases, J shed 7 bases, and the junction held 9 bases outside the gene matches. Germline V gene sequence: CDR1 LNHDA, CDR2 SQIVND (reference sequence). The CDR3 loop is CASDFGTGINEQFF. For the CDR3, the DNA is TGTGCCAGTGATTTCGGGACAGGGATAAATGAGCAGTTCTTC.

This CDR3 is CASSAGTGLYEQYF. The DNA for the CDR3 is TGTGCCAGCAGCGCCGGGACAGGGCTCTACGAGCAGTACTTC. This rearrangement joins TRBV5-5 to TRBJ2-7; the match to TRBD1 covers 9 bases. J was trimmed by 3 bases and V by 4 bases; bases with no gene match: 5. The CDR3 consists of 14 residues. CDR1 is SGHKS and CDR2 is YYEKEE in the germline V gene (reference sequence).

The chain links TRBV2 to TRBJ2-7, with 7 bases that match TRBD1. V lost 2 bases and J lost 2; bases outside the gene matches: 3. The CDR3 runs to 14 residues. CDR1 and CDR2 (germline): SNHLY, FYNNEI. In DNA form, the CDR3 reads TGTGCCAGCAGTGAATGGACAGGAGCCTACGAGCAGTACTTC. It yields the protein CASSEWTGAYEQYF.

The table lists this clone with a few counts. The chain joins TRBV5-4 to TRBJ1-1; D is unclear. The CDR3 is made up of 12 amino acids. Trimming pared 5 bases from V and 7 bases from J, leaving 12 bases between. CDR1 and CDR2 from the germline V gene are SGHNT and YYREEE (reference sequence). This CDR3 is CASRREENEAFF. Written as DNA, the CDR3 is TGTGCCAGCAGACGGGAGGAAAATGAAGCTTTCTTT. Variable domain in full (rest from reference TRBV5-4 and TRBJ1-1): ETGVTQSPTHLIKTRGQQVTLRCSSQSGHNTVSWYQQALGQGPQFIFQYYREEENGRGNFPPRFSGLQFPNYSSELNVNALELDDSALYLCASRREENEAFFGQGTRLTVV.